These 18 T cell receptor beta chains originate from one sample sequenced in a study of early T cells in non-severe SARS-CoV-2 infection. From the 5' RACE reads, TCRdb called clonotypes with MiXCR, one entry per CDR3 protein. The sample lists 35,000 to 45,000 distinct CDR3 sequences; under 7.5% were seen once. This material consisted of whole blood, taken at baseline. The receptors come from an adult who was a healthcare worker with PCR-confirmed SARS-CoV-2 infection or an uninfected control (not recorded which).

At least ten counts were recorded for this clonotype. This sequence joins TRBV11-3 and TRBJ2-1; 7 bases fit TRBD1. V shed 8 bases and J 9 bases; nucleotides not matched to a gene: 16. This CDR3 is built from 15 residues. Germline V gene sequence: CDR1 SGHNT, CDR2 YENEEA. CDR3 sequence reads: CASSSGTEVLGEQFF. The CDR3 DNA is TGTGCCAGCTCCTCCGGGACAGAAGTCTTGGGTGAGCAGTTCTTC.

The J gene is TRBJ1-1, the V gene TRBV3-1, with TRBD1 as a possible D gene (6 bases). The CDR3 has 15 amino acids. Per germline, CDR1 LGHDT and CDR2 YNNKEL (reference sequence). V shed 4 bases and J shed 2 bases, with 14 bases lying between them. CDR3 coding DNA: TGTGCCAGCAGCCCCCTGGACAGAATTAACACTGAAGCTTTCTTT. Residues: CASSPLDRINTEAFF.

The chain couples TRBV29-1 to TRBJ2-7, with a weak D call TRBD1 (5 bases). With 0 bases removed from V and 7 bases from J, the gap between germline ends came to 10 bases. Germline-derived CDR1 and CDR2 are SQVTM and ANQGSEA. The CDR3 has 12 amino acids. The CDR3 region is CSVEDGAREQYF. The CDR3 DNA is TGCAGCGTTGAAGATGGGGCGAGGGAGCAGTACTTC.

This clonotype was picked up many times. V is TRBV7-2 and J is TRBJ1-5; 10 bases match TRBD1. Germline trimming cut 6 bases from V and 2 bases from J; bases unmatched to any gene: 7. The CDR3 has 16 amino acids. The germline V gene has CDR1 SGHTA and CDR2 FQGNSA. The DNA of the CDR3 is TGTGCCAGCAGTGACAGGGGGCTGGGTGGCAATCAGCCCCAGCATTTT. This codes for CASSDRGLGGNQPQHF.

This CDR3 reads CASSRTGSNQPQHF. The CDR3 DNA follows: TGTGCCAGCAGCCGGACGGGAAGCAATCAGCCCCAGCATTTT. This chain connects TRBV12-3 or TRBV12-4 to TRBJ1-5; no firm D call. This CDR3 region has 14 residues. The V gene lost 6 bases and the J gene lost 1 base, with 10 bases spanning the gap.

The CDR3 reads CASRQELAGGPYEQYF. The CDR3 nucleotides are TGTGCCAGCAGACAGGAACTAGCGGGAGGGCCATACGAGCAGTACTTC. The V and J genes are TRBV27 and TRBJ2-7; the match to TRBD2 covers 13 bases. The V and J ends lost 6 bases and 4 bases, in that order; junction bases with no gene match: 9. Looked up from germline, CDR1 is MNHEY and CDR2 is SMNVEV (reference sequence). This CDR3 has 16 residues.

This rearrangement joins TRBV6-5 to TRBJ2-1, with a possible D match to TRBD2 (5 bases). The germline V gene has CDR1 MNHEY and CDR2 SVGAGI. Trimming cost V 6 bases and J 7 bases, with 16 bases left between them. This CDR3 contains 14 residues. CDR3 amino acids: CASRLGVGMNEQFF. The CDR3 DNA reads as TGTGCCAGCAGACTGGGAGTTGGAATGAATGAGCAGTTCTTC.

The chain joins TRBV7-9 to TRBJ2-3; the D is unclear. CDR1 is SEHNR, CDR2 FQNEAQ, per germline (reference sequence). The CDR3 is 12 amino acids. V was pared by 6 bases and J by 6 bases, with 10 bases between. The CDR3 nucleotides read TGTGCCAGCAGTTTTAGGGCGGATACGCAGTATTTT. Translation gives CASSFRADTQYF.

This clonotype was picked up a small number of times. V usage is TRBV3-1 and J usage is TRBJ2-7; TRBD2 matches 12 bases. Germline CDR1 reads LGHDT; CDR2 reads YNNKEL (reference sequence). The CDR3 contains 16 residues. V was clipped by 2 bases and J by 6 bases; unmatched bases: 8. The CDR3 protein is CASSQPPSGGAVEQYF. The CDR3, as DNA: TGTGCCAGCAGCCAACCCCCTAGCGGGGGGGCCGTCGAGCAGTACTTC.

This clonotype has a count of ten or more. The genes are TRBV5-1 and TRBJ1-2; D may be TRBD1 (6 bases). Deletions cut 3 bases from V and 4 bases from J, with 13 bases between. The CDR3 is made up of 14 amino acids. Germline V lookup: CDR1 SGHRS, CDR2 YFSETQ. The CDR3 here is CASSYGEGGYGYTF. CDR3 in DNA: TGCGCCAGCAGCTATGGTGAAGGGGGCTATGGCTACACCTTC.

The CDR3 protein is CSARGPDSVGGYTF. In DNA form, the CDR3 reads TGCAGTGCTAGAGGACCAGACTCTGTTGGGGGCTACACCTTC. The chain uses TRBV20-1 and TRBJ1-2; D gene unclear. V was cut by 1 base and J by 8 bases, with 17 bases left in between. Per germline, CDR1 DFQATT and CDR2 SNEGSKA (reference sequence). CDR3 length equals 14 residues.

The table lists this clonotype with many counts. The V gene is TRBV19, the J gene TRBJ1-2; D is unresolved. V lost 6 bases to trimming and J lost 0 bases, with 8 bases between them. The germline V gene has CDR1 LNHDA and CDR2 SQIVND (reference sequence). The CDR3 sequence is 13 residues long. CDR3 sequence: CASSNQANYGYTF. CDR3 bases: TGTGCCAGTAGCAATCAAGCTAACTATGGCTACACCTTC.

V usage is TRBV7-9 and J usage is TRBJ1-5; D ambiguous. The V end was cut by 5 bases, the J end by 0 bases, with 5 bases between. Looked up from germline, CDR1 is SEHNR and CDR2 is FQNEAQ (reference sequence). CDR3 size: 13 residues. The CDR3 sequence is CASSPASNQPQHF. CDR3 sequence (DNA): TGTGCCAGCAGCCCCGCTAGCAATCAGCCCCAGCATTTT.

Many counts were recorded for this clonotype. The J gene is TRBJ1-3, the V gene TRBV7-6, with D perhaps TRBD1 (5 bases). Germline assignment: CDR1 SGHVS and CDR2 FNYEAQ. Deletions cut 1 base from V and 2 bases from J, with 15 bases between. This CDR3 comprises 17 residues. The CDR3 spells CASSLGGNRIAGNTIYF. The CDR3 DNA is TGTGCCAGCAGCTTAGGGGGCAACAGGATCGCTGGAAACACCATATATTTT. The whole variable domain, filled in from reference TRBV7-6 and TRBJ1-3, reads GAGVSQSPRYKVTKRGQDVALRCDPISGHVSLYWYRQALGQGPEFLTYFNYEAQQDKSGLPNDRFSAERPEGSISTLTIQRTEQRDSAMYRCASSLGGNRIAGNTIYFGEGSWLTVV.

This clonotype came up a few times. The chain combines TRBV4-1 with TRBJ2-1, with D possibly being TRBD2 (5 bases). V dropped 4 bases and J dropped 0 bases, with 16 bases sitting between them. This CDR3 has 17 amino acids. From germline, CDR1 is MGHRA and CDR2 YSYEKL. CDR3 sequence: CASSPTPAESSYNEQFF. The CDR3 nucleotides read TGCGCCAGCAGCCCGACCCCAGCGGAGAGCTCCTACAATGAGCAGTTCTTC.

This clonotype was seen ten or more times. The chain employs TRBV5-1 and TRBJ1-3; the D is unclear. Germline V lookup: CDR1 SGHRS, CDR2 YFSETQ. Trimming removed 3 bases at V and 0 bases at J, with 16 bases between. CDR3 length equals 17 residues. DNA for the CDR3: TGCGCCAGCAGCTATGAGGGTGGCCGGATCTCTGGAAACACCATATATTTT. It translates to CASSYEGGRISGNTIYF.

CDR3 protein: CASSQVSGGPGQQFF. DNA of the CDR3: TGTGCCAGCAGCCAAGTTAGCGGGGGGCCCGGGCAGCAGTTCTTC. The genes are TRBV14 and TRBJ2-1; TRBD2 matches 10 bases. The ends lost 1 base at V and 11 bases at J; junction bases unmatched: 8. Germline V gene lookup returns CDR1 SGHDN and CDR2 FVKESK. The CDR3 extends over 15 amino acids. The full variable domain, with the rest looked up from reference TRBV14 and TRBJ2-1, is EAGVTQFPSHSVIEKGQTVTLRCDPISGHDNLYWYRRVMGKEIKFLLHFVKESKQDESGMPNNRFLAERTGGTYSTLKVQPAELEDSGVYFCASSQVSGGPGQQFFGPGTRLTVL.

V gene TRBV20-1 combines with J gene TRBJ1-1; D is uncertain. This CDR3 spans 13 amino acids. CDR1 is DFQATT and CDR2 is SNEGSKA in the germline V gene (reference sequence). Trimming removed 3 bases at V and 0 bases at J, with 8 bases between. CDR3 bases: TGCAGTGCTAGTCGTATCATGAACACTGAAGCTTTCTTT. Residues: CSASRIMNTEAFF.